A single sample is the source of the 23 T cell receptor beta chains below, sequenced in a study of CD8 T cells in Susac syndrome. When the RNA was reverse transcribed, random hexamers were used with an input of roughly 0.45 to 1 ug. TCRdb called the immunoSEQ multiplex PCR reads again in MiXCR, with one record for every CDR3 protein. Seen here are around 200,000 distinct CDR3 sequences, 85% to 95% observed once, and the top ten hold about 0.094%. The sample taken for sequencing was CD4+ T cells from PBMCs. These receptors were collected from a human donor in good health.

This CDR3 reads CSARGRGGYEQYF. The DNA of the CDR3 is TGCAGTGCTAGGGGCAGGGGGGGGTACGAGCAGTACTTC. The chain is built from TRBV20-1 and TRBJ2-7; D tentatively fits TRBD1 or TRBD2 (7 bases each). Trimming cost V 3 bases and J 4 bases, with 13 bases left between them. This CDR3 is built from 13 residues. Germline lookup yields CDR1 DFQATT and CDR2 SNEGSKA (reference sequence).

The gene calls are TRBV2 and TRBJ2-1; TRBD2 matches 9 bases. Germline loops: CDR1 SNHLY, CDR2 FYNNEI. With V trimmed by 5 bases and J by 1 base, 6 bases remained unmatched. This CDR3 has 16 residues. Written as DNA, the CDR3 is TGTGCCAGCAGTTCTAGCGGGAAGAGGTCCTACAATGAGCAGTTCTTC. It is translated as CASSSSGKRSYNEQFF.

The V and J genes are TRBV6-2 or TRBV6-3 and TRBJ1-6; D not certain. V was cut by 7 bases and J by 5 bases, with 12 bases left in between. The CDR3 is 14 amino acids. The germline V gene has CDR1 MNHEY and CDR2 SVGEGT. Written as DNA, the CDR3 is TGTGCCAGCATCTTCGGGCAGGATAATTCACCCCTCCACTTT. Translation gives CASIFGQDNSPLHF.

V gene TRBV20-1 combines with J gene TRBJ1-2, with D perhaps matching TRBD1 (5 bases). Germline V CDR1 and CDR2: DFQATT, SNEGSKA (reference sequence). V lost 0 bases to trimming and J lost 7 bases, with 9 bases between them. The CDR3 is 12 amino acids. This CDR3 reads CSARDRTTGYTF. The CDR3 coding sequence is TGCAGTGCTAGAGATCGGACAACTGGCTACACCTTC.

The chain links TRBV27 to TRBJ2-2; 14 bases map to TRBD2. In germline, CDR1 is MNHEY, CDR2 SMNVEV (reference sequence). This CDR3 spans 19 amino acids. V lost 3 bases to trimming and J lost 1 base; unmatched junction nucleotides: 7. CDR3 sequence (DNA): TGTGCCAGCAGTTTGGGACTAGCGGGAGCCGGGTGGAACACCGGGGAGCTGTTTTTT. Protein product: CASSLGLAGAGWNTGELFF.

The V and J genes are TRBV7-9 and TRBJ2-7; D gene ambiguous. The CDR3 is made up of 12 amino acids. Germline V gene lookup returns CDR1 SEHNR and CDR2 FQNEAQ (reference sequence). The germline V and J ends were trimmed by 2 bases and 6 bases, with 8 bases remaining between them. CDR3 residues: CASSLSEGEQYV. CDR3 coding DNA: TGTGCCAGCAGCTTAAGCGAAGGCGAGCAGTACGTC.

The chain has TRBV29-1 and TRBJ1-5; D may be TRBD1 (6 bases). Trimming stripped 6 bases from V and 2 bases from J, with 11 bases between. Germline loops: CDR1 SQVTM, CDR2 ANQGSEA. The CDR3 loop spans 13 amino acids. The CDR3 sequence is CSVGQSGNQPQHF. DNA for the CDR3: TGCAGCGTAGGACAGTCTGGCAATCAGCCCCAGCATTTT.

The chain carries TRBV4-3 and TRBJ2-1; the D gene is possibly TRBD1 (5 bases). CDR3 length equals 17 residues. The ends were cut back, 2 bases at V and 0 bases at J, with 14 bases in the middle. Germline assignment: CDR1 LGHNA and CDR2 YSLEER. The CDR3 reads CASSQRDGASSYNEQFF. Here the CDR3 DNA reads TGCGCCAGCAGCCAACGCGATGGGGCAAGCTCCTACAATGAGCAGTTCTTC.

V is TRBV30 and J is TRBJ1-1; D remains unclear. V was shortened by 0 bases and J by 10 bases, with 15 bases between the two germline ends. The CDR3 contains 13 residues. Germline CDR1 GTSNPN, CDR2 SVGIG (reference sequence). The CDR3 DNA reads as TGTGCCTGGAGTGTAACACTTTCTTTAGGAGCTTTCTTT. This codes for CAWSVTLSLGAFF.

V usage is TRBV29-1 and J usage is TRBJ1-2, with D possibly matching TRBD1 (5 bases). Germline V lookup: CDR1 SQVTM, CDR2 ANQGSEA. The CDR3 consists of 13 residues. V lost 2 bases and J 7 bases, leaving 14 bases between the germline ends. The CDR3 is CSVEFSRALGYTF. CDR3 DNA sequence: TGCAGCGTTGAATTCAGCAGGGCTCTTGGCTACACCTTC.

This clonotype was counted a single time. This sequence joins TRBV9 and TRBJ2-1; 10 positions match TRBD2. V lost 2 bases to trimming and J lost 6 bases; unmatched junction nucleotides: 5. CDR3 length equals 15 residues. Per the germline V gene, CDR1 is SGDLS and CDR2 is YYNGEE. CDR3 nucleotides: TGTGCCAGCAGCGTTTCCGGGACTAGCGTCAATGAGCAGTTCTTC. Residues: CASSVSGTSVNEQFF.

The rearrangement joins TRBV3-1 to TRBJ1-1; maybe TRBD1 (5 bases). Per the germline V gene, CDR1 is LGHDT and CDR2 is YNNKEL (reference sequence). CDR3 length equals 16 residues. The germline V and J ends were trimmed by 4 bases and 2 bases, with 17 bases remaining between them. The CDR3 loop is CASSLRAKQGNTEAFF. CDR3 DNA sequence: TGTGCCAGCAGCCTTAGGGCGAAGCAGGGAAACACTGAAGCTTTCTTT.

The chain recombines TRBV18 with TRBJ2-3; 8 positions match TRBD1. The germline CDR1 and CDR2 sequences are KGHSH and LQKENI. The CDR3 has 14 residues. The trim removed 7 bases at V and 10 bases at J, leaving 13 bases unmatched. In nucleotides, the CDR3 is TGTGCCAGCTTGGACAGGGTGGCGCCGGTGGCGCAGTATTTT. Protein product: CASLDRVAPVAQYF.

CDR3 region: CASSNTADTQYF. In DNA form, the CDR3 reads TGTGCCAGCAGCAACACCGCGGATACGCAGTATTTT. The J gene is TRBJ2-3, the V gene TRBV3-1; unclear D gene. This CDR3 comprises 12 residues. Germline-derived CDR1 and CDR2 are LGHDT and YNNKEL (reference sequence). V was cut by 5 bases and J by 6 bases, with 9 bases left in between.

This clonotype was counted once. The chain couples TRBV29-1 to TRBJ2-1; TRBD1 agrees at 9 bases. The germline gives CDR1 SQVTM, CDR2 ANQGSEA. The length of the CDR3 is 14 residues. The trim removed 8 bases at V and 8 bases at J, leaving 13 bases unmatched. The CDR3 reads CSMTRDRDYDEQFF. In nucleotides, the CDR3 is TGCAGCATGACCCGGGACAGGGATTATGATGAGCAGTTCTTC.

V is TRBV29-1 and J is TRBJ1-2; D may be TRBD1 (6 bases). The CDR3 is made up of 12 amino acids. Germline V gives CDR1 SQVTM, CDR2 ANQGSEA. Between the trimmed V and J ends, which lost 7 bases and 3 bases, there was a span of 12 bases. CDR3 region: CSDTGWDYGYTF. The CDR3 DNA sequence: TGCAGCGATACAGGGTGGGACTATGGCTACACCTTC.

The chain has TRBV5-1 and TRBJ2-7; tentative D call: TRBD2 (7 bases). Germline CDR1 SGHRS, CDR2 YFSETQ. V shed 4 bases and J shed 7 bases, with 18 bases lying between them. The length of the CDR3 is 14 residues. In DNA, the CDR3 is TGCGCCAGCAGCCCAGGGAGGGGGGCGGATGAGCAGTACTTC. It is translated as CASSPGRGADEQYF.

The chain recombines TRBV25-1 with TRBJ1-1; possible D gene TRBD1, 5 bases. Germline CDR1 MGHDK, CDR2 SYGVNS. V was trimmed by 6 bases and J by 1 base, leaving 15 bases between them. The CDR3 is made up of 15 amino acids. The CDR3 reads CASRPSLDRNTEAFF. The DNA for the CDR3 is TGTGCCAGCAGGCCCTCCCTTGACAGGAACACTGAAGCTTTCTTT.

The chain combines TRBV25-1 with TRBJ2-5; D gene uncertain. Germline V gives CDR1 MGHDK, CDR2 SYGVNS. CDR3 length: 15 residues. The V gene lost 7 bases and the J gene lost 2 bases, with 17 bases spanning the gap. The CDR3 DNA is TGTGCCAGCACCCATGGTAGCCTTTCTCAAGAGACCCAGTACTTC. It yields the protein CASTHGSLSQETQYF.

CDR3 sequence reads: CAWSAGGANYNEQFF. CDR3 nucleotides: TGTGCCTGGAGTGCGGGCGGAGCAAATTACAATGAGCAGTTCTTC. The chain combines TRBV30 with TRBJ2-1; D call uncertain. Germline-derived CDR1 and CDR2 are GTSNPN and SVGIG (reference sequence). Trimming took 1 base from V and 4 from J, leaving 14 bases between them. The CDR3 has 15 residues.

This sequence joins TRBV20-1 and TRBJ1-2, with TRBD1 matching 7 bases. With V trimmed by 6 bases and J by 4 bases, 8 bases remained unmatched. CDR1 and CDR2 (germline): DFQATT, SNEGSKA (reference sequence). The length of the CDR3 is 13 residues. The CDR3 coding sequence is TGCAGTGCGTATTCCGACAGGGCCTATGGCTACACCTTC. It specifies CSAYSDRAYGYTF.

The chain employs TRBV20-1 and TRBJ2-1; 7 bases agree with TRBD2. The length of the CDR3 is 11 residues. The V gene's germline CDR1 is DFQATT and CDR2 SNEGSKA (reference sequence). The CDR3 sequence: CRGGDYNEQFF. The CDR3 coding sequence is TGCAGGGGGGGGGATTACAATGAGCAGTTCTTC.

The chain has TRBV20-1 and TRBJ2-7; TRBD1 agrees at 7 bases. With 3 bases clipped from V and 6 bases from J, the junction kept 14 bases outside the gene matches. The germline V gene encodes CDR1 DFQATT and CDR2 SNEGSKA (reference sequence). CDR3 length equals 15 residues. CDR3 protein: CSARPPTDRDGEQYV. CDR3 DNA: TGCAGTGCTAGGCCCCCAACCGACAGGGACGGCGAGCAGTACGTC.